This T cell receptor beta chain was sequenced for a study of blood T cell repertoires in COVID-19. Produced via immunoSEQ multiplex PCR; TCRdb's table is partial and in-frame only. The sample contains roughly 200,000 clones, approximately 83% of which appear only once. V lost 5 bases and J 3 bases, leaving 13 bases between the germline ends. Germline loops: CDR1 SGHRS, CDR2 YFSETQ. The CDR3 consists of 14 residues. This chain uses TRBV5-1 with TRBJ2-3; D ambiguous. The clonotype originates from a woman aged 40 to 50 with COVID-19, enrolled during active disease. Material: peripheral blood. Here the CDR3 DNA reads TGCGCCAGCAGATCAAGCGACGCTACAGATACGCAGTATTTT. This encodes CASRSSDATDTQYF. Using reference TRBV5-1 and TRBJ2-3 for the parts outside the CDR3, the full variable domain is KAGVTQTPRYLIKTRGQQVTLSCSPISGHRSVSWYQQTPGQGLQFLFEYFSETQRNKGNFPGRFSGRQFSNSRSEMNVSTLELGDSALYLCASRSSDATDTQYFGPGTRLTVL.